One and the same sample provided the 20 T cell receptor beta chains below, sequenced in a study of blood T cell repertoires in COVID-19. Produced via immunoSEQ multiplex PCR; TCRdb's table is partial and in-frame only. This table has around 150,000 clones, approximately 86% appearing once. Sequencing was performed on PBMCs or T cells enriched from blood (not recorded which). The receptors were gathered from a woman aged 35 to 49 who had recovered from COVID-19.

The chain recombines TRBV11-2 with TRBJ2-5, with a weak D call TRBD2 (5 bases). The CDR3 runs 17 residues. The V end was cut by 1 base, the J end by 5 bases, with 20 bases between. The V gene's germline CDR1 is SGHAT and CDR2 FQNNGV. The CDR3 is CASSLGVIRGPLETQYF. CDR3 sequence (DNA): TGTGCCAGCAGCTTAGGAGTGATTCGCGGGCCACTCGAGACCCAGTACTTC.

This chain uses TRBV6-1 with TRBJ1-5, with 9 bases matching TRBD1. V dropped 2 bases and J dropped 7; count of bases not matched to a gene: 6. CDR1 and CDR2 from the germline V gene are MNHNS and SASEGT. This CDR3 comprises 15 residues. CDR3 residues: CASSESGQGRQPQHF. The CDR3 coding sequence is TGTGCCAGCAGTGAATCCGGACAGGGGAGGCAGCCCCAGCATTTT.

The chain carries TRBV5-1 and TRBJ2-2, with TRBD1 matching 7 bases. The germline gives CDR1 SGHRS, CDR2 YFSETQ. The CDR3 is 14 residues long. Trimming cost V 4 bases and J 8 bases; bases outside gene matches: 8. This CDR3 is CASSTRQGLGELFF. The DNA of the CDR3 is TGCGCCAGCAGCACAAGACAGGGCCTTGGGGAGCTGTTTTTT. Complete variable domain (other parts from reference TRBV5-1 and TRBJ2-2): KAGVTQTPRYLIKTRGQQVTLSCSPISGHRSVSWYQQTPGQGLQFLFEYFSETQRNKGNFPGRFSGRQFSNSRSEMNVSTLELGDSALYLCASSTRQGLGELFFGEGSRLTVL.

The rearrangement joins TRBV3-1 (or the pseudogene TRBV3-2) to TRBJ1-6; D possibly corresponds to TRBD1 (6 bases). There are 17 residues in the CDR3. V lost 0 bases and J 6 bases, leaving 15 bases between the germline ends. Germline V gives CDR1 LGHDT, CDR2 YNNKEL (reference sequence). The CDR3, as DNA: TGTGCCAGCAGCCAAGATAGGTCCTTAGGGGGTAATTCACCCCTCCACTTT. It translates to CASSQDRSLGGNSPLHF.

The chain couples TRBV3-1 (or the pseudogene TRBV3-2) to TRBJ2-7, with 14 bases lining up with TRBD2. J was trimmed by 4 bases and V by 4 bases; bases with no gene match: 9. CDR1 LGHDT and CDR2 YNNKEL come from the germline V gene (reference sequence). The CDR3 runs to 17 residues. CDR3 nucleotides: TGTGCCAGCAGCCTTTCAGGGGGACTAGCGGGAGTATACGAGCAGTACTTC. Its translation is CASSLSGGLAGVYEQYF.

This clone was counted between two and nine times. The chain employs TRBV13 and TRBJ1-1; D is uncertain. V lost 5 bases and J lost 0, with 10 bases in between. CDR3 size: 14 residues. Germline CDR1 PRHDT, CDR2 FYEKMQ (reference sequence). CDR3 coding DNA: TGTGCCAGCAGCCGGAGGGAGCTGAACACTGAAGCTTTCTTT. Its protein product is CASSRRELNTEAFF.

The chain links TRBV4-1 to TRBJ1-5, with 9 bases that match TRBD1. J lost 7 bases, V lost 4 bases, and 11 bases had no gene match. Germline loops: CDR1 MGHRA, CDR2 YSYEKL. The CDR3 runs 16 residues. In DNA, the CDR3 is TGCGCCAGCAGCCGAGAGACAGGACAGGGGTCGCAGCCCCAGCATTTT. It translates to CASSRETGQGSQPQHF.

CDR3: CAWGADRDNEQFF. The CDR3, as DNA: TGTGCCTGGGGAGCAGACAGGGACAATGAGCAGTTCTTC. The gene calls are TRBV30 and TRBJ2-1; TRBD1 aligns across 7 bases. Per germline, CDR1 GTSNPN and CDR2 SVGIG (reference sequence). This CDR3 spans 13 amino acids. J gave up 5 bases and V 5 bases, and 6 bases lay outside the gene matches.

The chain is built from TRBV29-1 and TRBJ1-2; D is uncertain. The CDR3 has 11 amino acids. V lost 4 bases and J 5 bases, leaving 8 bases between the germline ends. Germline CDR1 SQVTM, CDR2 ANQGSEA. CDR3 DNA: TGCAGCGTTGTGGGCTCTTATGGCTACACCTTC. It is translated as CSVVGSYGYTF.

The chain carries TRBV9 and TRBJ1-5, with D unresolved. The CDR3 totals 14 residues. Germline V gives CDR1 SGDLS, CDR2 YYNGEE. Trimming shortened V by 3 bases and J by 6 bases, and 13 bases separated the two germline ends. This CDR3 is CASSAGGGAQPQHF. DNA for the CDR3: TGTGCCAGCAGCGCAGGAGGTGGAGCTCAGCCCCAGCATTTT.

The chain carries TRBV5-1 and TRBJ2-5; TRBD1 matches 9 bases. J was trimmed by 5 bases and V by 2 bases; bases with no gene match: 10. This CDR3 spans 16 amino acids. In germline, CDR1 is SGHRS, CDR2 YFSETQ. CDR3 coding DNA: TGCGCCAGCAGCTTTCCCCGGGACAGGGAGGAGGAGACCCAGTACTTC. This sequence encodes CASSFPRDREEETQYF.

The genes are TRBV29-1 and TRBJ1-3, with D hard to call. The V end lost 5 bases, the J end lost 1 base, and 6 bases lay between the germline ends. Germline CDR1 is SQVTM and CDR2 is ANQGSEA. The CDR3 sequence is 12 residues long. This chain's CDR3 is CSVIPSGNTIYF. The CDR3 region has the DNA TGCAGCGTTATCCCGTCTGGAAACACCATATATTTT.

The J gene is TRBJ1-2, the V gene TRBV20-1; D uncertain. The CDR3 runs 11 residues. Trimming took 7 bases from V and 8 from J, leaving 14 bases between them. Germline CDR1 DFQATT, CDR2 SNEGSKA (reference sequence). CDR3: CSVGRVWGYTF. The CDR3 nucleotides read TGCAGTGTGGGGAGGGTCTGGGGCTACACCTTC.

The CDR3: CSVEVWTSNGYTF. CDR3 DNA sequence: TGCAGCGTTGAAGTTTGGACAAGCAATGGCTACACCTTC. This chain connects TRBV29-1 to TRBJ1-2; tentative D call: TRBD1 (5 bases). V lost 1 base and J lost 6, with 12 bases in between. CDR3 size: 13 residues. CDR1 SQVTM and CDR2 ANQGSEA come from the germline V gene.

The rearrangement links TRBV3-1 (or the pseudogene TRBV3-2) to TRBJ2-2; 9 bases line up with TRBD1. The CDR3 length is 17 residues. V was pared by 7 bases and J by 6 bases, with 15 bases of the junction left unmatched. CDR1 is LGHDT and CDR2 is YNNKEL in the germline V gene (reference sequence). The CDR3 here is CASTRDRVFGKAGELFF. The CDR3 DNA sequence: TGTGCCAGCACCCGGGACAGGGTGTTTGGGAAGGCCGGGGAGCTGTTTTTT.

CDR3 bases: TGCGCCAGCCGACTAGCGGGAACCTTTCAAGAGACCCAGTACTTC. Protein sequence: CASRLAGTFQETQYF. The chain links TRBV5-1 to TRBJ2-5, with TRBD2 matching over 11 bases. The CDR3 has 15 residues. With V trimmed by 7 bases and J by 2 bases, 7 bases remained unmatched. Germline CDR1 is SGHRS and CDR2 is YFSETQ.

The V gene is TRBV5-1, the J gene TRBJ2-1, with 7 bases identical to TRBD1. The CDR3 is 13 residues long. Germline V gene sequence: CDR1 SGHRS, CDR2 YFSETQ. V was clipped by 4 bases and J by 6 bases; unmatched bases: 4. The CDR3 region is CASSPRQGNEQFF. The CDR3, as DNA: TGCGCCAGCAGCCCAAGACAGGGCAATGAGCAGTTCTTC.

CDR3 nucleotides: TGTGCCAGCAGCTTAGCCGCCCGGGCTAGCGGGAGGTACAATGAGCAGTTCTTC. It translates to CASSLAARASGRYNEQFF. The V call is TRBV7-8, the J call TRBJ2-1; 11 bases fit TRBD2. Germline CDR1 SGHVS, CDR2 FQNEAQ. Unmatched junction bases numbered 8, after V lost 0 bases and J lost 4 bases. The CDR3 has 18 amino acids. Full variable domain (outside the CDR3, taken from reference TRBV7-8 and TRBJ2-1): GAGVSQSPRYKVAKRGQDVALRCDPISGHVSLFWYQQALGQGPEFLTYFQNEAQLDKSGLPSDRFFAERPEGSVSTLKIQRTQQEDSAVYLCASSLAARASGRYNEQFFGPGTRLTVL.

This clone has just a few counts. The chain employs TRBV12-3 or TRBV12-4 and TRBJ2-1; TRBD1 is a possible D gene (6 bases). Between the trimmed V and J ends, which lost 7 bases and 9 bases, there was a span of 16 bases. The CDR3 has 13 residues. The CDR3 sequence: CASTLDRPAEQFF. Written as DNA, the CDR3 is TGTGCCAGCACCCTAGACAGGCCCGCTGAGCAGTTCTTC.

V is TRBV27 and J is TRBJ1-4, with D possibly being TRBD1 (5 bases). Trimming removed 5 bases from V and 1 base from J, with 20 bases in between. This CDR3 region has 18 residues. Germline V gene sequence: CDR1 MNHEY, CDR2 SMNVEV (reference sequence). CDR3 sequence reads: CASSETPGRGETNEKLFF. CDR3 DNA sequence: TGTGCCAGCAGTGAGACTCCTGGGAGGGGTGAAACTAATGAAAAACTGTTTTTT.